Listed below are T cell receptor beta chains from one sample, sequenced in a study of blood T cells in healthy people across ages. Using its own MiXCR run on the 5' RACE reads, TCRdb lists one record per CDR3 protein. The sample has about 1.5 million distinct CDR3 sequences, around 40% seen once. Specimen: blood. These receptors were obtained from a woman between 18 and 29 years old in good health. CDR3s include the opening cysteine and the closing phenylalanine or tryptophan. A D gene is named only where the DNA matches it firmly. Rows give clone size only sometimes, using once, few, many, or a class for an expanded clone.

-	TRBJ2-7	TRBD1	TRBV20-1	CSARGQGNYEQYF	TGCAGTGCTAGAGGACAGGGGAACTACGAGCAGTACTTC
-	TRBJ2-7	TRBD1	TRBV5-6	CASSPGQGSDEQYF	TGTGCCAGCAGCCCGGGACAGGGAAGCGACGAGCAGTACTTC
-	TRBJ1-1	-	TRBV12-3/TRBV12-4	CASSPRAAYTEAFF	TGTGCCAGCAGCCCCCGGGCCGCATACACTGAAGCTTTCTTT
once	TRBJ2-7	-	TRBV7-9	CASSRSGSSFNEQYF	TGTGCCAGCAGCAGGTCCGGGTCTAGCTTCAATGAGCAGTACTTC
-	TRBJ1-6	-	TRBV4-3	CASSQDPTSDGGNNSPLHF	TGCGCCAGCAGCCAAGACCCCACCTCGGACGGAGGAAATAATTCACCCCTCCACTTT
-	TRBJ2-5	-	TRBV4-3	CASSQDVGIGSDEQYF	TGCGCCAGCAGCCAAGATGTGGGAATAGGCTCCGACGAACAGTACTTC
many	TRBJ2-7	-	TRBV7-2	CASNPSPGVSYEQYF	TGTGCCAGCAACCCCTCTCCGGGAGTCTCCTACGAGCAGTACTTC
few	TRBJ2-4	-	TRBV5-1	CASSEGTALAKNIQYF	TGCGCCAGCAGCGAAGGGACCGCCCTAGCCAAAAACATTCAGTACTTC
-	TRBJ2-2	TRBD1	TRBV6-5	CASNPTGDTGELFF	TGTGCCAGCAACCCAACAGGGGACACCGGGGAGCTGTTTTTT
-	TRBJ1-4	-	TRBV7-2	CASSPDRANEKLFF	TGTGCCAGCAGCCCCGACCGAGCTAATGAAAAACTGTTTTTT
-	TRBJ1-4	TRBD1	TRBV2	CASGDRDREKLFF	TGTGCCAGCGGGGACAGGGACCGTGAAAAACTGTTTTTT
few	TRBJ2-5	-	TRBV11-1	CASRGPGLKETQYF	TGTGCCAGCAGAGGCCCGGGACTTAAAGAGACCCAGTACTTC
-	TRBJ2-7	-	TRBV21-1	CASSKGTGKKGYEQYF	TGTGCCAGCAGCAAAGGCACCGGCAAGAAAGGGTACGAGCAGTACTTC
-	TRBJ2-2	-	TRBV29-1	CSVETPTSTGELFF	TGCAGCGTGGAGACACCGACTAGCACCGGGGAGCTGTTTTTT
-	TRBJ2-7	TRBD1	TRBV7-2	CASSRARQGQNSYEQYF	TGTGCCAGCAGCCGCGCACGACAGGGACAAAACTCCTACGAGCAGTACTTC
few	TRBJ2-3	TRBD2	TRBV5-1	CASSTGTIPSDTQYF	TGCGCCAGCAGCACCGGGACTATTCCTTCGGATACGCAGTATTTT
-	TRBJ2-1	-	TRBV7-9	CASSVSSDNEQFF	TGTGCCAGCAGCGTAAGTTCCGACAATGAGCAGTTCTTC
-	TRBJ2-7	TRBD1	TRBV29-1	CSATGSSYEQYF	TGCAGCGCGACAGGGAGCTCCTACGAGCAGTACTTC
many	TRBJ2-7	-	TRBV7-2	CASSTTASGEQYF	TGTGCCAGCAGCACCACAGCCTCCGGCGAGCAGTACTTC
-	TRBJ2-6	-	TRBV6-5	CASSYSTQAGANVLTF	TGTGCAAGCAGTTACTCAACCCAGGCAGGGGCCAACGTCCTGACTTTC
-	TRBJ2-3	TRBD1	TRBV25-1	CASSAHRGFTDTQYF	TGTGCCAGCAGTGCCCACAGGGGATTCACAGATACGCAGTATTTT
once	TRBJ2-3	-	TRBV7-2	CASSLARQVSTDTQYF	TGTGCCAGCAGCTTAGCGAGACAGGTTAGCACAGATACGCAGTATTTT
-	TRBJ1-5	-	TRBV29-1	CSVAIGQGQPQHF	TGCAGCGTTGCAATAGGGCAGGGCCAGCCCCAGCATTTT
many	TRBJ2-5	-	TRBV20-1	CSARDGTRETQYF	TGCAGTGCGAGGGATGGGACACGGGAGACCCAGTACTTC
few	TRBJ1-2	TRBD1	TRBV3-1	CASSQLADRGLTF	TGTGCCAGCAGCCAACTAGCCGACAGGGGACTCACCTTC
-	TRBJ2-5	-	TRBV27	CASSFSGVRETQYF	TGTGCCAGCAGTTTTTCGGGAGTTAGAGAGACCCAGTACTTC
-	TRBJ2-5	-	TRBV7-9	CASRTRDALGTQYF	TGTGCCAGCAGGACGCGGGACGCACTCGGGACCCAGTACTTC
few	TRBJ2-7	TRBD1	TRBV6-5	CASSYQTGDRTYEQYF	TGTGCCAGCAGTTACCAAACGGGGGACAGGACCTACGAGCAGTACTTC
few	TRBJ2-7	TRBD1	TRBV4-3	CASSLDRGREQYF	TGCGCCAGCAGCCTCGACAGGGGGCGCGAGCAGTACTTC
many	TRBJ2-3	-	TRBV24-1	CATSEGSTDTQYF	TGTGCCACCAGTGAAGGAAGCACAGATACGCAGTATTTT
-	TRBJ1-3	-	TRBV6-5	CASSYGAGATSGNTIYF	TGTGCCAGCAGTTATGGGGCCGGGGCGACCTCTGGAAACACCATATATTTT
few	TRBJ2-2	-	TRBV20-1	CSARDVTNTGELFF	TGCAGTGCTAGAGATGTGACGAACACCGGGGAGCTGTTTTTT